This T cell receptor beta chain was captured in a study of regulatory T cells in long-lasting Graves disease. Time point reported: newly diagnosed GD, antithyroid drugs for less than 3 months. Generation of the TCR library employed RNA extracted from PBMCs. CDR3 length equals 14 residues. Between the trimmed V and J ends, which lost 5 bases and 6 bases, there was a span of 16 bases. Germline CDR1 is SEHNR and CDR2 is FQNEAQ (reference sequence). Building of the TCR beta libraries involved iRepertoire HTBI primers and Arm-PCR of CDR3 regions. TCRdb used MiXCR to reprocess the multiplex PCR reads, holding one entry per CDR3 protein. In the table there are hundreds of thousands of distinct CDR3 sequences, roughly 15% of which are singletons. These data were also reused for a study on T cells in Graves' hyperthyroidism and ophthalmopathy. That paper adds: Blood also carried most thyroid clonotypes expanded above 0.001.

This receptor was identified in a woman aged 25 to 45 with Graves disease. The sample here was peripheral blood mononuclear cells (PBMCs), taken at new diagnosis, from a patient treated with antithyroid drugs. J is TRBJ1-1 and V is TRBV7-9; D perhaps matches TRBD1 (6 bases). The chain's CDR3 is CASSRSGDRAEAFF. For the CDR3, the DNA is TGTGCCAGCAGCCGATCAGGGGATCGGGCTGAAGCTTTCTTT. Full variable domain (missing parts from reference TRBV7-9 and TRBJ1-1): DTGVSQNPRHKITKRGQNVTFRCDPISEHNRLYWYRQTLGQGPEFLTYFQNEAQLEKSRLLSDRFSAERPKGSFSTLEIQRTEQGDSAMYLCASSRSGDRAEAFFGQGTRLTVV.